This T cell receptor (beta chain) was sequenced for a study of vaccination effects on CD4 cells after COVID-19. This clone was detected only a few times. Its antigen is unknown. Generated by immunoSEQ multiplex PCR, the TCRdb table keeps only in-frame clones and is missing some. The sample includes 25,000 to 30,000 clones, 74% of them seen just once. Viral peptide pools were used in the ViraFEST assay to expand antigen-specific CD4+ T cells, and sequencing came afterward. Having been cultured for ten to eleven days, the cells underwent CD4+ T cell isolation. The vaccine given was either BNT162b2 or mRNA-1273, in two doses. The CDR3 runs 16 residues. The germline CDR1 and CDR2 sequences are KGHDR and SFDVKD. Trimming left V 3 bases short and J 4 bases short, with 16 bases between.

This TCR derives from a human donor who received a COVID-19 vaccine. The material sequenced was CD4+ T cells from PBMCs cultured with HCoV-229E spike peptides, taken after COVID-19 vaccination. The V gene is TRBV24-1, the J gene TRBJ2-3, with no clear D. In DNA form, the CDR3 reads TGTGCCACCAGTGATCCTGGTCGTTCCCGCGCAGATACGCAGTATTTT. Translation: CATSDPGRSRADTQYF.